The 28 T cell receptor beta chains listed next were all sequenced from one sample in a study of T-cell reconstitution after alpha-beta-depleted transplantation in children. A library of TCRbeta sequences, prepared with unique molecular identifiers, was generated. Via MiXCR, TCRdb re-called the PCR reads, giving one row per CDR3 protein. The sample yields about 500,000 distinct CDR3 sequences, about 33% seen once. This specimen was PBMCs from the stem cell graft donor, taken from the stem cell graft. Every receptor here comes from a human donor who donated a stem cell graft to a child with aplastic anemia.

To note about this clonotype: Its ends do not fully match the called genes, so a read error is possible. The chain employs TRBV20-1 and TRBJ2-1; D is ambiguous. This CDR3 contains 16 residues. CDR1 is DFQATT, CDR2 SNEGSKA, per germline (reference sequence). The CDR3 protein is CSASPSDHSSYNGQFF. DNA for the CDR3: TGCAGTGCTAGTCCGTCGGACCACAGCTCCTACAATGGGCAGTTCTTC.

J is TRBJ2-2 and V is TRBV11-2, with TRBD2 identical over 13 bases. From germline, CDR1 is SGHAT and CDR2 FQNNGV. The CDR3 contains 21 residues. V lost 2 bases, J lost 4 bases, and 16 bases stayed unmatched. In DNA form, the CDR3 reads TGTGCCAGCAGCTTATACTCCCGAGAGACTAGCGGGAGGCCCGCCACCGGGGAGCTGTTTTTT. The encoded protein is CASSLYSRETSGRPATGELFF.

CDR3 residues: CASSAGLAGVGDTQYF. The CDR3 nucleotides read TGTGCCAGCAGCGCGGGACTAGCGGGAGTGGGGGATACGCAGTATTTT. The rearrangement links TRBV9 to TRBJ2-3, with 14 bases fitting TRBD2. Germline CDR1 is SGDLS and CDR2 is YYNGEE. This CDR3 has 16 amino acids. Losses at the gene ends were 3 bases for V and 6 bases for J; bases not matched to a gene: 6.

The chain is built from TRBV7-9 and TRBJ2-4, with 9 bases lining up with TRBD2. Unmatched junction bases numbered 6, after V lost 8 bases and J lost 7 bases. Per germline, CDR1 SEHNR and CDR2 FQNEAQ (reference sequence). The CDR3 spans 13 residues. CDR3 loop: CASVLAGRNIQYF. DNA for the CDR3: TGTGCCAGCGTCCTAGCGGGAAGGAACATTCAGTACTTC.

CDR3 sequence (DNA): TGCAGTGCTCCGAGACAGGGGGCCTTTGGCTACACCTTC. As protein: CSAPRQGAFGYTF. This chain links TRBV20-1 with TRBJ1-2; 10 bases match TRBD1. Trimming took 5 bases from V and 7 from J; bases not matched to a gene: 7. Germline CDR1 is DFQATT and CDR2 is SNEGSKA (reference sequence). The CDR3 is made up of 13 amino acids.

CDR3 region: CAWSPAGGNIQYF. In nucleotides, the CDR3 is TGTGCCTGGAGCCCCGCTGGGGGAAACATTCAGTACTTC. V is TRBV30 and J is TRBJ2-4; D possibly uses TRBD1 or TRBD2 (5 bases each). The V and J ends lost 3 bases and 6 bases respectively, with 12 bases between them. The CDR3 is made up of 13 amino acids. Germline V lookup: CDR1 GTSNPN, CDR2 SVGIG (reference sequence).

This chain connects TRBV7-2 to TRBJ2-3; TRBD2 matches 14 bases. The germline CDR1 and CDR2 sequences are SGHTA and FQGNSA. Germline trimming cut 4 bases from V and 6 bases from J; bases unmatched to any gene: 9. The CDR3 has 17 amino acids. DNA of the CDR3: TGTGCCAGCAGCTCCGCGACTAGCGGGAGGGCCTGGGATACGCAGTATTTT. Its translation: CASSSATSGRAWDTQYF.

There are a few counts of this clonotype. The V gene is TRBV18, the J gene TRBJ1-5; D is uncertain. CDR3 length: 14 residues. Germline V gene lookup returns CDR1 KGHSH and CDR2 LQKENI. V lost 0 bases and J lost 5, with 8 bases in between. CDR3 nucleotides: TGTGCCAGCTCACCACCTGGATTCGATCAGCCCCAGCATTTT. This translates into CASSPPGFDQPQHF.

The chain links TRBV28 to TRBJ2-1; 11 nucleotides align to TRBD2. Per the germline V gene, CDR1 is MDHEN and CDR2 is SYDVKM. Trimming removed 8 bases from V and 7 bases from J; junction bases left unmatched: 16. The CDR3 is made up of 17 amino acids. The CDR3 DNA is TGTGCCAGCCCCCCTAGGGGTACTAGCGGGAGAGAGAATGAGCAGTTCTTC. Residues: CASPPRGTSGRENEQFF.

The chain carries TRBV29-1 and TRBJ2-1, with 8 bases aligning to TRBD1. This CDR3 comprises 14 residues. Germline V gives CDR1 SQVTM, CDR2 ANQGSEA. Unmatched junction bases numbered 9, after V lost 4 bases and J lost 7 bases. The CDR3 sequence: CSVVLVQGVNEQFF. For the CDR3, the DNA is TGCAGCGTTGTTTTGGTACAGGGGGTGAATGAGCAGTTCTTC.

This clonotype was counted only a few times. The V gene is TRBV12-3 or TRBV12-4, the J gene TRBJ2-7, with D possibly being TRBD1 (5 bases). V shed 3 bases and J shed 7 bases, with 13 bases lying between them. The CDR3 runs 13 residues. As DNA, the CDR3 is TGTGCCAGCAGTTTCAGGGATTCAGGGGAGCAGTACTTC. Its translation: CASSFRDSGEQYF.

V usage is TRBV19 and J usage is TRBJ1-1; D may be TRBD1 (5 bases). This CDR3 has 14 residues. Germline values: CDR1 LNHDA, CDR2 SQIVND (reference sequence). With 1 base removed from V and 7 bases from J, the gap between germline ends came to 13 bases. The CDR3 DNA is TGTGCCAGTAGTATAGCCAGGGCGTCGGGTGAAGCTTTCTTT. This codes for CASSIARASGEAFF.

V usage is TRBV24-1 and J usage is TRBJ2-3; D tentatively fits TRBD1 or TRBD2 (5 bases each). Deletions cut 8 bases from V and 2 bases from J, with 10 bases between. Germline CDR1 reads KGHDR; CDR2 reads SFDVKD. CDR3 size: 13 residues. CDR3 nucleotides: TGTGCCACCAAGGGACGGTTCACAGATACGCAGTATTTT. This gives the protein CATKGRFTDTQYF.

The chain combines TRBV12-3 or TRBV12-4 with TRBJ1-2, with 7 bases aligning to TRBD1. Trimming at V came to 6 bases and at J to 4 bases, leaving 11 bases not matched to a gene. This CDR3 is 15 amino acids long. This CDR3 reads CASSPAKGAPYGYTF. The DNA of the CDR3 is TGTGCCAGCAGCCCCGCCAAGGGGGCCCCCTATGGCTACACCTTC.

The chain recombines TRBV4-1 with TRBJ2-5; perhaps TRBD2 as D (6 bases). This CDR3 has 15 amino acids. The V end lost 6 bases, the J end lost 5 bases, and 19 bases lay between the germline ends. Germline CDR1 and CDR2: MGHRA and YSYEKL. CDR3 region: CASSVRRRGDETQYF. In DNA form, the CDR3 reads TGCGCCAGCAGTGTAAGACGACGCGGGGATGAGACCCAGTACTTC.

CDR3 in amino acids: CASSPDLGPYEQYV. The CDR3 DNA sequence: TGTGCCAGCTCCCCGGACCTCGGGCCATACGAGCAGTACGTC. J is TRBJ2-7 and V is TRBV12-3 or TRBV12-4, with D uncertain. V dropped 8 bases and J dropped 4 bases, with 18 bases sitting between them. The CDR3 covers 14 residues.

The V and J genes are TRBV18 and TRBJ2-3, with 10 bases matching TRBD2. From germline, CDR1 is KGHSH and CDR2 LQKENI. The length of the CDR3 is 14 residues. The V segment lost 4 bases and the J segment 5 bases; nucleotides outside the gene matches: 3. CDR3 DNA sequence: TGTGCCAGCTCACGGACTAGCGGTGGAGATACGCAGTATTTT. The encoded protein is CASSRTSGGDTQYF.

Here the CDR3 reads CASSLKRVAYGYTF. CDR3 nucleotide sequence: TGTGCCAGCAGCTTGAAAAGGGTCGCCTATGGCTACACCTTC. The chain uses TRBV5-6 and TRBJ1-2; no reliable D call. Trimming removed 1 base at V and 4 bases at J, with 11 bases between. Looked up from germline, CDR1 is SGHDT and CDR2 is YYEEEE. The CDR3 spans 14 residues.

This clonotype was seen more than once but under ten times. This chain uses TRBV7-9 with TRBJ1-5; D is uncertain. Trimming removed 1 base from V and 0 bases from J, with 4 bases in between. CDR1 SEHNR and CDR2 FQNEAQ come from the germline V gene (reference sequence). The CDR3 runs to 14 residues. Written as DNA, the CDR3 is TGTGCCAGCAGCTTAGACCATAGCAATCAGCCCCAGCATTTT. Protein: CASSLDHSNQPQHF.

This chain connects TRBV10-3 to TRBJ2-3, with D possibly being TRBD1 (7 bases). V lost 4 bases to trimming and J lost 0 bases, with 11 bases between them. Germline V CDR1 and CDR2: ENHRY, SYGVKD. The length of the CDR3 is 15 residues. The CDR3 coding sequence is TGTGCCATCAGTGCAGGGGGGCAGAGCACAGATACGCAGTATTTT. Protein product: CAISAGGQSTDTQYF.

The chain has TRBV20-1 and TRBJ2-5, with unresolved D. Germline loops: CDR1 DFQATT, CDR2 SNEGSKA (reference sequence). The ends were cut back, 3 bases at V and 1 base at J, with 9 bases in the middle. The CDR3 totals 13 residues. The CDR3 loop reads CSASLAVQETQYF. CDR3 in DNA: TGCAGTGCTAGCCTCGCCGTCCAAGAGACCCAGTACTTC.

This clonotype was counted between two and nine times. DNA for the CDR3: TGTGCCAGCCCTGACAGGGGAGCCGGCTACACCTTC. Translated: CASPDRGAGYTF. The rearrangement joins TRBV21-1 to TRBJ1-2; whether TRBD1, the table's D call, matches the DNA was not checked. TRBV21-1 is described as a pseudogene. CDR3 length equals 12 residues.

The rearrangement links TRBV18 to TRBJ2-7; D unresolved. This CDR3 region has 12 residues. CDR1 KGHSH and CDR2 LQKENI come from the germline V gene. V lost 5 bases to trimming and J lost 4 bases, with 9 bases between them. The CDR3 reads CASSETEYEQYF. In nucleotides, the CDR3 is TGTGCCAGCTCAGAGACGGAATACGAGCAGTACTTC.

The rearrangement uses TRBV7-2 and TRBJ2-2, with 8 bases fitting TRBD1. V lost 3 bases to trimming and J lost 5 bases; unmatched junction nucleotides: 8. Germline V gene sequence: CDR1 SGHTA, CDR2 FQGNSA. CDR3 size: 16 residues. CDR3: CASSLRAGGRTGELFF. The DNA of the CDR3 is TGTGCCAGCAGCTTGAGGGCAGGGGGCCGAACCGGGGAGCTGTTTTTT.

This sequence joins TRBV3-1 and TRBJ1-2; D unresolved. The CDR3 has 15 residues. The V gene's germline CDR1 is LGHDT and CDR2 YNNKEL (reference sequence). Deletions cut 1 base from V and 4 bases from J, with 13 bases between. Here the CDR3 DNA reads TGTGCCAGCAGCCAAGGTCTGGCAGGCCCCTATGGCTACACCTTC. Its protein product is CASSQGLAGPYGYTF.

The chain employs TRBV12-3 or TRBV12-4 and TRBJ1-4; TRBD1 is a possible D gene (6 bases). Trimming shortened V by 6 bases and J by 7 bases, and 12 bases separated the two germline ends. The CDR3 contains 13 residues. CDR3 bases: TGTGCCAGCAGGACAGGAGCGAGTGAAAAACTGTTTTTT. Its protein product is CASRTGASEKLFF.

The chain recombines TRBV29-1 with TRBJ2-7; 7 bases align to TRBD1. Germline V gene data show CDR1 as SQVTM and CDR2 as ANQGSEA. The CDR3 loop spans 13 amino acids. V was clipped by 5 bases and J by 3 bases; unmatched bases: 7. CDR3: CSVLWTGYYEQYF. DNA for the CDR3: TGCAGCGTTTTGTGGACAGGATACTACGAGCAGTACTTC.

The chain links TRBV20-1 to TRBJ2-1; 10 nucleotides match TRBD1. After removal of 4 bases from V and 7 bases from J, the junction contained 10 bases not matched to a gene. Germline V lookup: CDR1 DFQATT, CDR2 SNEGSKA (reference sequence). The CDR3 extends over 15 amino acids. CDR3 residues: CSAIGYGTGANEQFF. Here the CDR3 DNA reads TGCAGTGCTATAGGTTATGGGACAGGGGCGAATGAGCAGTTCTTC.